Each of the 17 T cell receptor beta chains below was sequenced from the same sample in a study of siplizumab effects on memory and regulatory T cells. Assay used: immunoSEQ multiplex PCR; TCRdb lists only in-frame clones, some missing. The table lists approximately 97,000 clones, around 90% of them singletons. Source material: CD4+ T cells sorted from blood. Source of these receptors: a human donor in good health.

In DNA, the CDR3 is TGCGCCAGCAGCTCCTCCGGGACAGCGAACACCGGGGAGCTGTTTTTT. The encoded protein is CASSSSGTANTGELFF. The chain uses TRBV5-1 and TRBJ2-2, with 7 nucleotides matching TRBD1. V trimming: 3 bases; J trimming: 0 bases; junction bases outside the gene matches: 5. CDR1 is SGHRS, CDR2 YFSETQ, per germline. There are 16 residues in the CDR3.

The chain joins TRBV25-1 to TRBJ2-3; TRBD1 might be the D (5 bases). V was cut by 6 bases and J by 0 bases, with 7 bases left in between. Germline V CDR1 and CDR2: MGHDK, SYGVNS. There are 13 residues in the CDR3. The CDR3 DNA follows: TGTGCCAGCAGAGGGGCTAGCACAGATACGCAGTATTTT. Translated, it gives CASRGASTDTQYF. Using reference TRBV25-1 and TRBJ2-3 for the parts outside the CDR3, the full variable domain is EADIYQTPRYLVIGTGKKITLECSQTMGHDKMYWYQQDPGMELHLIHYSYGVNSTEKGDLSSESTVSRIRTEHFPLTLESARPSHTSQYLCASRGASTDTQYFGPGTRLTVL.

This chain links TRBV7-8 with TRBJ2-7, with TRBD2 as a possible D gene (6 bases). Trimming cost V 6 bases and J 3 bases, with 18 bases left between them. Per germline, CDR1 SGHVS and CDR2 FQNEAQ. The CDR3 sequence is 15 residues long. CDR3 nucleotide sequence: TGTGCCAGCAGTCAAAGGAGGGTTCAGCTCTACGAGCAGTACTTC. Protein sequence: CASSQRRVQLYEQYF.

A word on this clone: A junction boundary mismatches the germline segment, possibly from a read error. This chain joins TRBV28 and TRBJ2-7; TRBD2 aligns across 10 bases. This CDR3 is 12 amino acids long. Germline V gene sequence: CDR1 MDHEN, CDR2 SYDVKM. CDR3 loop: CASSLITSGILF. The CDR3 DNA is TGTGCCAGCAGCCTGATAACTAGCGGGATTCTGTTC.

CDR3 sequence reads: CASSQDLPGAGGYEQYF. The CDR3 nucleotides are TGTGCCAGCAGCCAAGACCTCCCTGGTGCAGGGGGCTACGAGCAGTACTTC. This sequence joins TRBV14 and TRBJ2-7, with TRBD1 matching over 7 bases. Germline-derived CDR1 and CDR2 are SGHDN and FVKESK. This CDR3 spans 17 amino acids. J gave up 3 bases and V 0 bases, and 11 bases lay outside the gene matches.

The chain has TRBV18 and TRBJ2-7; D is undetermined. Germline values: CDR1 KGHSH, CDR2 LQKENI. The CDR3 extends over 16 amino acids. V was cut by 3 bases and J by 2 bases, with 17 bases left in between. The CDR3: CASSPPAAPSPYEQYF. The CDR3 nucleotides are TGTGCCAGCTCACCCCCGGCAGCTCCCTCCCCCTACGAGCAGTACTTC.

This clone has a single count. The chain links TRBV19 to TRBJ2-5; 10 positions agree with TRBD1. Germline trimming cut 7 bases from V and 4 bases from J; bases unmatched to any gene: 6. Germline-derived CDR1 and CDR2 are LNHDA and SQIVND (reference sequence). This CDR3 contains 14 residues. The CDR3 nucleotides read TGTGCCAGTATGGACAGGGGGGCCGGAGAGACCCAGTACTTC. This codes for CASMDRGAGETQYF.

This clone was picked up one time. This chain joins TRBV18 and TRBJ2-7; D not certain. Per the germline V gene, CDR1 is KGHSH and CDR2 is LQKENI. CDR3 length: 14 residues. Between the trimmed V and J ends, which lost 2 bases and 1 base, there was a span of 9 bases. CDR3 residues: CASSPSARSYEQYF. CDR3 nucleotide sequence: TGTGCCAGCTCACCATCTGCGAGATCCTACGAGCAGTACTTC.

The chain links TRBV5-1 to TRBJ2-5, with D perhaps TRBD1 (6 bases). The CDR3 runs to 15 residues. Trimming shortened V by 4 bases and J by 0 bases, and 13 bases separated the two germline ends. Germline V gene lookup returns CDR1 SGHRS and CDR2 YFSETQ. CDR3 nucleotides: TGCGCCAGCAGCCCAGGGGTAGTCCACCAAGAGACCCAGTACTTC. Its protein is CASSPGVVHQETQYF.

This chain uses TRBV28 with TRBJ2-4, with D perhaps TRBD2 (5 bases). Germline V lookup: CDR1 MDHEN, CDR2 SYDVKM. The CDR3 totals 13 residues. The ends were cut back, 6 bases at V and 4 bases at J, with 10 bases in the middle. The CDR3 sequence is CASRPPGKNIQYF. CDR3 DNA: TGTGCCAGCAGACCGCCGGGAAAAAACATTCAGTACTTC.

The genes are TRBV6-5 and TRBJ2-1; 10 nucleotides line up with TRBD1. The CDR3 is 15 amino acids. CDR1 is MNHEY and CDR2 is SVGAGI in the germline V gene. V was clipped by 6 bases and J by 9 bases; unmatched bases: 11. CDR3 sequence reads: CASRSEATGGSEQFF. The DNA for the CDR3 is TGTGCCAGCAGGAGCGAGGCGACAGGGGGCTCTGAGCAGTTCTTC.

This clone showed up just once. Here the CDR3 reads CASSVTDNQPQHF. Here the CDR3 DNA reads TGTGCCAGCTCAGTCACAGATAATCAGCCCCAGCATTTT. The chain joins TRBV18 to TRBJ1-5; D gene uncertain. V gave up 5 bases and J gave up 4 bases, with 9 bases separating them. The germline V gene has CDR1 KGHSH and CDR2 LQKENI. The CDR3 extends over 13 amino acids. Together with reference TRBV18 and TRBJ1-5, the CDR3 gives the full variable domain: NAGVMQNPRHLVRRRGQEARLRCSPMKGHSHVYWYRQLPEEGLKFMVYLQKENIIDESGMPKERFSAEFPKEGPSILRIQQVVRGDSAAYFCASSVTDNQPQHFGDGTRLSIL.

This clone was observed a single time. The chain employs TRBV6-5 and TRBJ1-5, with TRBD1 matching over 9 bases. This CDR3 is 15 amino acids long. Trimming removed 6 bases from V and 9 bases from J; junction bases left unmatched: 12. The germline V gene has CDR1 MNHEY and CDR2 SVGAGI. CDR3 in amino acids: CASRRDRASAGPQHF. The CDR3 nucleotides read TGTGCCAGCAGGAGGGACAGGGCCTCGGCGGGGCCCCAGCATTTT.

This chain uses TRBV14 with TRBJ2-1; 8 bases match TRBD2. The V and J ends lost 2 bases and 8 bases, in that order; junction bases with no gene match: 11. The germline V gene encodes CDR1 SGHDN and CDR2 FVKESK. CDR3 size: 16 residues. CDR3 region: CASSQNLGLVGYEQFF. CDR3 coding DNA: TGTGCCAGCAGCCAAAACTTGGGACTAGTGGGCTATGAGCAGTTCTTC. Variable domain in full (rest from reference TRBV14 and TRBJ2-1): EAGVTQFPSHSVIEKGQTVTLRCDPISGHDNLYWYRRVMGKEIKFLLHFVKESKQDESGMPNNRFLAERTGGTYSTLKVQPAELEDSGVYFCASSQNLGLVGYEQFFGPGTRLTVL.

Only a few counts were recorded for this clone. This chain connects TRBV27 to TRBJ1-5; D unclear. CDR3 length: 14 amino acids. The V end was cut by 8 bases, the J end by 6 bases, with 17 bases between. Germline CDR1 is MNHEY and CDR2 is SMNVEV (reference sequence). CDR3 bases: TGTGCCAGCGGACCCCAGGCGGAAGCTCAGCCCCAGCATTTT. Translating gives CASGPQAEAQPQHF.

The chain joins TRBV11-2 to TRBJ1-1; no clear D gene. V shed 4 bases and J shed 7 bases, with 13 bases lying between them. Germline loops: CDR1 SGHAT, CDR2 FQNNGV. This CDR3 has 13 residues. This chain's CDR3 is CASSSLDGVEAFF. CDR3 nucleotides: TGTGCCAGCAGCTCCCTGGACGGAGTTGAAGCTTTCTTT.

The V gene is TRBV28, the J gene TRBJ2-5; D could derive from TRBD1 or TRBD2 (5 bases each). Trimming removed 6 bases from V and 6 bases from J, with 26 bases in between. The CDR3 totals 17 residues. The V gene's germline CDR1 is MDHEN and CDR2 SYDVKM. CDR3 sequence: CASSYNSGTGRTKTQYF. In DNA, the CDR3 is TGTGCCAGCAGCTATAACTCCGGGACGGGGCGTACGAAGACCCAGTACTTC.